This is a list of T cell receptor beta chains from one sample in a study of blood T cell repertoires in COVID-19. Clones were read by immunoSEQ multiplex PCR, and TCRdb kept only the in-frame ones, dropping some. The data contain about 200,000 clones, roughly four fifths of them seen just once; the ten biggest clones take up 10% to 15%. Sequenced sample: PBMCs or T cells enriched from blood (not recorded which). The receptor source for this set is a man aged 40-55 years who had recovered from COVID-19. Both conserved end residues are part of each CDR3. Each record gives: clone size, D gene, CDR3 length, V gene, J gene, CDR3 DNA, CDR3 protein. The D gene is left open where the match is weak. The size entry is marked missing in some rows and otherwise reads once, few, many or a size class.

>-|-|15|TRBV5-4|TRBJ1-5
TGTGCCAGCAGCTTGGGGCAGGGAAGCAATCAGCCCCAGCATTTT
CASSLGQGSNQPQHF
>-|TRBD2|15|TRBV28|TRBJ2-2
TGTGCCAGCAGTTTTAGCGGGAGTAGGGCCGGGGAGCTGTTTTTT
CASSFSGSRAGELFF
>-|TRBD2|14|TRBV5-6|TRBJ2-1
TGTGCCAGCAGCTTGGGGGGACTACGCAATGAGCAGTTCTTC
CASSLGGLRNEQFF
>once|TRBD1|16|TRBV18|TRBJ2-4
TGTGCCAGCTCACCCGAGACAGGGACGCGGGAAAACATTCAGTACTTC
CASSPETGTRENIQYF
>-|-|15|TRBV27|TRBJ1-5
TGTGCCAGCAGTACCCAGACAGGTGTTTGTCAGCCCCAGCATTTT
CASSTQTGVCQPQHF
>-|TRBD1|16|TRBV7-9|TRBJ1-4
TGTGCCAGCAGCTTAGATCGGGACAGGGTCTTGGAAAAACTGTTTTTT
CASSLDRDRVLEKLFF
>-|-|14|TRBV5-1|TRBJ1-3
TGCGCCAGCAGCTTAGGGACACGACCCAACACCATATATTTT
CASSLGTRPNTIYF
>-|-|15|TRBV4-3|TRBJ1-5
TGCGCCAGCAGCCGCGGATATGGGTCCAATCAGCCCCAGCATTTT
CASSRGYGSNQPQHF
>-|TRBD1|12|TRBV2|TRBJ1-5
TGTGCCAGCAGTATGGACAGGGCAGCCCAGCATTTT
CASSMDRAAQHF
>few|-|14|TRBV18|TRBJ2-3
TGTGCCAGCTCACCACTATCGGGTGAAGGTACGCAGTATTTT
CASSPLSGEGTQYF
>-|TRBD1|15|TRBV29-1|TRBJ2-3
TGCAGCGTTTTGGGACAGGGGACTAGCACAGATACGCAGTATTTT
CSVLGQGTSTDTQYF
>-|-|15|TRBV7-2|TRBJ1-2
TGTGCCAGCAGCCCAGCACGGGGGGTGGACTATGGCTACACCTTC
CASSPARGVDYGYTF
>few|TRBD1|15|TRBV4-1|TRBJ2-2
TGCGCCAGCAGCCCGGGACAGGGGAGGACCGGGGAGCTGTTTTTT
CASSPGQGRTGELFF
>once|TRBD1|14|TRBV2|TRBJ1-1
TGTGCCAGCCTGAAGGGGACAGCGAACACTGAAGCTTTCTTT
CASLKGTANTEAFF
>-|TRBD1|14|TRBV6-5|TRBJ1-2
TGTGCCAGCAGTTACGCGGACAGGGGGCCCGCCCGCACCTTC
CASSYADRGPARTF
>once|-|15|TRBV7-9|TRBJ1-5
TGTGCCAGCAGCCCCCGGGGGGCCGGGAATCAGCCCCAGCATTTT
CASSPRGAGNQPQHF
>-|-|13|TRBV28|TRBJ1-2
TGTGCCAGCACACACGGGACAACCTATGGCTACACCTTC
CASTHGTTYGYTF
>-|TRBD1|13|TRBV5-6|TRBJ2-3
TGTGCCAGCAGCTTTTTCTCGGCAGGGGGGCAGTATTTT
CASSFFSAGGQYF
>-|TRBD1|15|TRBV4-2|TRBJ1-2
TGTGCCAGCAGCCAAGCAGGGGGCCAAAACTATGGCTACACCTTC
CASSQAGGQNYGYTF
>-|TRBD1|14|TRBV6-5|TRBJ1-2
TGTGCCAGCAAGAGACAGGGTGGAGGGTATGGCTACACCTTC
CASKRQGGGYGYTF
>-|TRBD2|15|TRBV6-5|TRBJ2-2
TGTGCCAGCAGTTACTTTAGCGGGTACACCGGGGAGCTGTTTTTT
CASSYFSGYTGELFF
>-|-|14|TRBV3-1/TRBV3-2|TRBJ1-1
TGTGCCAGCAGCGCACAGGCCTCAAACACTGAAGCTTTCTTT
CASSAQASNTEAFF
>-|TRBD1|15|TRBV5-1|TRBJ2-3
TGCGCCAGCAGTGTGGGACAGGCCGACGCAGATACGCAGTATTTT
CASSVGQADADTQYF
>-|-|16|TRBV28|TRBJ2-3
TGTGCCAGCAGTTCCCAACCAGGGTATAGGACAGATACGCAGTATTTT
CASSSQPGYRTDTQYF
>-|-|14|TRBV9|TRBJ2-1
TGTGCCAGCGGCCCCGAGCTAGCCTACAATGAGCAGTTCTTC
CASGPELAYNEQFF
>-|TRBD2|16|TRBV4-2|TRBJ2-7
TGTGCCAGCAGCCAAGATGGGAGCGGGAGGAACTACGAGCAGTACTTC
CASSQDGSGRNYEQYF
>-|TRBD1|16|TRBV5-1|TRBJ2-3
TGCGCCAGCAGCGAAACCGGACAGGGGGCGCGGGATACGCAGTATTTT
CASSETGQGARDTQYF
>-|TRBD1|14|TRBV24-1|TRBJ1-3
TGTGCCACCAGAGGGACAGACTCTGGAAACACCATATATTTT
CATRGTDSGNTIYF
>few|TRBD1|15|TRBV30|TRBJ1-5
TGTGCCTGGAGTGGAGGGACAGGGGGCGACCAGCCCCAGCATTTT
CAWSGGTGGDQPQHF
>few|-|14|TRBV10-3|TRBJ1-1
TGTGCCATCAGTGATGGGGCTCCGAACACTGAAGCTTTCTTT
CAISDGAPNTEAFF
>-|TRBD1|16|TRBV9|TRBJ1-2
TGTGCCAGCAGCGTGACGGGACAGCGAGCTAACTATGGCTACACCTTC
CASSVTGQRANYGYTF
>-|-|13|TRBV3-1/TRBV3-2|TRBJ2-7
TGTGCCAGCGTAAGACCCGGGACCTACGAGCAGTACTTC
CASVRPGTYEQYF
>few|-|15|TRBV19|TRBJ1-3
TGTGCCAGTAGTAGGAGCATCGACTCTGGAAACACCATATATTTT
CASSRSIDSGNTIYF
>once|TRBD2|15|TRBV4-2|TRBJ2-3
TGTGCCAGCAGCCGTCGGGAAGCGGGATCAGATACGCAGTATTTT
CASSRREAGSDTQYF
>-|-|12|TRBV29-1|TRBJ2-1
TGCAGCGTTGAAGATAGTACCCATGAGCAGTTCTTC
CSVEDSTHEQFF
>-|-|15|TRBV4-3|TRBJ1-6
TGCGCCAGCAGCCAAGATTCGAGGGGAGGATCACCCCTCCACTTT
CASSQDSRGGSPLHF
>-|TRBD1|14|TRBV6-5|TRBJ1-1
TGTGCCAGCAGTTCCGGACAGGCCTACACTGAAGCTTTCTTT
CASSSGQAYTEAFF
>-|TRBD2|14|TRBV7-2|TRBJ2-5
TGTGCCAGCAGCTTGACTAGCACGCAAGAGACCCAGTACTTC
CASSLTSTQETQYF
>-|-|13|TRBV6-6|TRBJ2-5
TGTGCCAGCAGGGAACAGGGAGAAGGGACCCAGTACTTC
CASREQGEGTQYF
>-|-|11|TRBV5-4|TRBJ2-1
TGTGCCAGCAGCTTGGCTAGGAAGCAGTTCTTC
CASSLARKQFF
>few|-|15|TRBV7-3|TRBJ1-2
TGTGCCAGCAGCCCAGGGGCCGGCGCTTCTGTTCGCTACACCTTC
CASSPGAGASVRYTF
>-|TRBD1|16|TRBV6-4|TRBJ1-2
TGTGCCAGCAGTGACCTCCCGACAGGGGAAGTCTATGGCTACACCTTC
CASSDLPTGEVYGYTF
>once|TRBD1|15|TRBV6-5|TRBJ1-2
TGTGCCAGCAGTCTCCAAACGACAGGGCGCTATGGCTACACCTTC
CASSLQTTGRYGYTF
>-|-|14|TRBV5-1|TRBJ1-1
TGCGCCAGCAGCTTGGATCTGGCAAACACTGAAGCTTTCTTT
CASSLDLANTEAFF
>many|TRBD2|18|TRBV7-3|TRBJ2-2
TGTGCCAGCAGCTTAAATCTAGCGGGAGGCCCGGGCACCGGGGAGCTGTTTTTT
CASSLNLAGGPGTGELFF
>-|TRBD1|14|TRBV5-1|TRBJ2-5
TGCGCCAGCAGCAAGGGACAGGGTTTCGAGACCCAGTACTTC
CASSKGQGFETQYF
>-|TRBD1|15|TRBV18|TRBJ1-2
TGTGCCAGCTCACCACGGGACAGCCCATTATATGGCTACACCTTC
CASSPRDSPLYGYTF
>few|TRBD2|17|TRBV27|TRBJ2-5
TGTGCCAGCAGTCCTCTCCGGGCTAGCGGTTTTCAAGAGACCCAGTACTTC
CASSPLRASGFQETQYF
>many|TRBD1|16|TRBV7-9|TRBJ1-1
TGTGCCAGCAGCTTATGGACAGGGGTCATGAACACTGAAGCTTTCTTT
CASSLWTGVMNTEAFF
>once|-|14|TRBV27|TRBJ2-3
TGTGCCAGCAGTTTCAGAAGCGGCACAGATACGCAGTATTTT
CASSFRSGTDTQYF
>-|TRBD2|14|TRBV6-5|TRBJ2-7
TGTGCCAGCAGTCGTTTGGCGGGAGACTACGAGCAGTACTTC
CASSRLAGDYEQYF
>-|-|15|TRBV5-1|TRBJ1-4
TGCGCCAGCAGCTTGGCGCGGGGGGCTGGGGAAAAACTGTTTTTT
CASSLARGAGEKLFF
>-|TRBD1|13|TRBV15|TRBJ2-7
TGTGCCACCAGCTGGCTAGACAGGGAGGAGCAGTACTTC
CATSWLDREEQYF
>-|-|14|TRBV7-6|TRBJ2-3
TGTGCCAGCAGTCTTACGACAGGCAGGGATACGCAGTATTTT
CASSLTTGRDTQYF
>-|-|12|TRBV30|TRBJ1-4
TGTGCACTCACAGGCGGTAATGAAAAACTGTTTTTT
CALTGGNEKLFF
>-|-|15|TRBV30|TRBJ2-7
TGTGCCTGGGACCTTCTCCTTTCTAGCTTCTACGAGCAGTACTTC
CAWDLLLSSFYEQYF
>-|-|16|TRBV6-5|TRBJ1-1
TGTGCCAGCAGTTACTCCCGGCAGGTACAGAACACTGAAGCTTTCTTT
CASSYSRQVQNTEAFF
>-|TRBD1|13|TRBV6-2/TRBV6-3|TRBJ1-1
TGTGCCAGCAGTTTCGGACAGGTTGCTGAAGCTTTCTTT
CASSFGQVAEAFF
>once|-|14|TRBV28|TRBJ2-2
TGTGCCAGCGATGTCGCGGGGTACACCGGGGAGCTGTTTTTT
CASDVAGYTGELFF